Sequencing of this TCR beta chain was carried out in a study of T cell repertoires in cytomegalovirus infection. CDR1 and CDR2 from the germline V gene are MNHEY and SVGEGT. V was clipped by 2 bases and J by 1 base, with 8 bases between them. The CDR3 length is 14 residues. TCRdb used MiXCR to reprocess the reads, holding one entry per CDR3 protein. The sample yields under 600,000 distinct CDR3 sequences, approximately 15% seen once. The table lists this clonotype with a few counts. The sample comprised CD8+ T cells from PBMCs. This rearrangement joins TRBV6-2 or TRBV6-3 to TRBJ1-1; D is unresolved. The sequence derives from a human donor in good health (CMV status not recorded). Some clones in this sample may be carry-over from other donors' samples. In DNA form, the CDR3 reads TGTGCCAGCAGTTACACGGTTCCGAACACTGAAGCTTTCTTT. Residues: CASSYTVPNTEAFF.